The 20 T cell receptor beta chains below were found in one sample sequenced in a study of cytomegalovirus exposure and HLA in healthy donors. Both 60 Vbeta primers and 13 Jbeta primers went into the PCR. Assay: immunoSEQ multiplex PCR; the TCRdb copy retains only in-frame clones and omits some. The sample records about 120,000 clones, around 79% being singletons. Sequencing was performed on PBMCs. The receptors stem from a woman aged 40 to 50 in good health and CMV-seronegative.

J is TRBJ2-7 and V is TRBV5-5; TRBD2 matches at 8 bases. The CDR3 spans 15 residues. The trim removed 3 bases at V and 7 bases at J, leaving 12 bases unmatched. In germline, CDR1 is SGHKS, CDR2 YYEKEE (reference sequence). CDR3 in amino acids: CASSSRLARVGEQYF. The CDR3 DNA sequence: TGTGCCAGCAGCTCTCGACTAGCGAGGGTAGGTGAGCAGTACTTC.

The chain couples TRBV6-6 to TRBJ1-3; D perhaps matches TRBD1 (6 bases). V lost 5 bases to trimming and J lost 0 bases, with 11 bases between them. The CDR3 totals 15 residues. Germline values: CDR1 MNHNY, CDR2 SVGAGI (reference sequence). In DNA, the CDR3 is TGTGCCAGCAGTACGGACAGTCTCTCTGGAAACACCATATATTTT. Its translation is CASSTDSLSGNTIYF.

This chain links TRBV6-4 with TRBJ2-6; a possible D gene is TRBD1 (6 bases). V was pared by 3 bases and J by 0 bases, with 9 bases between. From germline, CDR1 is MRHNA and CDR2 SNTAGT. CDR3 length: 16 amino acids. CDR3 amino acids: CASSELDSSGANVLTF. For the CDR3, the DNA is TGTGCCAGCAGTGAATTGGACAGCTCTGGGGCCAACGTCCTGACTTTC.

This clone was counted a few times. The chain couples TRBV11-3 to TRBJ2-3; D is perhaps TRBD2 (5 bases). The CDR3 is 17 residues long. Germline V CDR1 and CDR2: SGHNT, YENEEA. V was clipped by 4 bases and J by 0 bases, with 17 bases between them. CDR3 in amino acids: CASSSSYTLASTDTQYF. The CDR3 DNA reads TGTGCCAGCAGCTCCTCTTACACCCTAGCTAGCACAGATACGCAGTATTTT.

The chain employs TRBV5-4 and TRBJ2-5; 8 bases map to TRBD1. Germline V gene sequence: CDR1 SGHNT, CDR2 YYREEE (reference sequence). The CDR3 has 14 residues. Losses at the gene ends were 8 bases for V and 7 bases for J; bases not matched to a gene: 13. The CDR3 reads CASYPQGAGGTQYF. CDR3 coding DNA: TGTGCCAGTTACCCCCAGGGGGCCGGGGGGACCCAGTACTTC.

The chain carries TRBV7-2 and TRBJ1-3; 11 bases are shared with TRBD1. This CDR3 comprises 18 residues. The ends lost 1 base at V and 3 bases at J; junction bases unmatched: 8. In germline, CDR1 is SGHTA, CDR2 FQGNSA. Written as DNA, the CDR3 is TGTGCCAGCAGCTTAGATTCCGGGACAGGGGGTTATGGAAACACCATATATTTT. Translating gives CASSLDSGTGGYGNTIYF.

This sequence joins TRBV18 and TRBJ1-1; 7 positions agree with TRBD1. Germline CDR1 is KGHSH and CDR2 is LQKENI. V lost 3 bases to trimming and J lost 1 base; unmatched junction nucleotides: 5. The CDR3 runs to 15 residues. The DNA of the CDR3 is TGTGCCAGCTCACCCGGACAGGTTAGGAACACTGAAGCTTTCTTT. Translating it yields CASSPGQVRNTEAFF.

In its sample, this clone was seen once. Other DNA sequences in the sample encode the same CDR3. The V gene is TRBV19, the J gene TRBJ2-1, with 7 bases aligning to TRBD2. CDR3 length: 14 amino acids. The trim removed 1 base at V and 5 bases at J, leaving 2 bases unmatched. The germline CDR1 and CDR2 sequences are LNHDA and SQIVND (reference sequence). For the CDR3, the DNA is TGTGCCAGTAGTATAGCGGGAGGCCACAATGAGCAGTTCTTC. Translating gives CASSIAGGHNEQFF.

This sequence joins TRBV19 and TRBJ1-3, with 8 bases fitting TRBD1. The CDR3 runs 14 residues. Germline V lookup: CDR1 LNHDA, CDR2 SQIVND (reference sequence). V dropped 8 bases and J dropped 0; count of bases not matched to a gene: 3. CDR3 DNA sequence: TGTGCCAGTGGAGACAGGGGCTCTGGAAACACCATATATTTT. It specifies CASGDRGSGNTIYF.

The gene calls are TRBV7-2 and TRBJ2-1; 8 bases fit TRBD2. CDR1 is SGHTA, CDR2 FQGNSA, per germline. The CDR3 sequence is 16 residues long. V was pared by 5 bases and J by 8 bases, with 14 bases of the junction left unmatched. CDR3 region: CASSPEGGGNHDEQFF. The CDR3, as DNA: TGTGCCAGCAGCCCCGAGGGCGGGGGGAATCACGATGAGCAGTTCTTC.

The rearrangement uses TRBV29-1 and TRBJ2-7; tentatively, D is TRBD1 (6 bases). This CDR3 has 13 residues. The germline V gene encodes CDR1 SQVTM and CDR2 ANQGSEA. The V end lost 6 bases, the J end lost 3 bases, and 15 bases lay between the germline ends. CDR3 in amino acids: CSVRGNRDYEQYF. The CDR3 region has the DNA TGCAGCGTAAGGGGAAACAGGGACTACGAGCAGTACTTC.

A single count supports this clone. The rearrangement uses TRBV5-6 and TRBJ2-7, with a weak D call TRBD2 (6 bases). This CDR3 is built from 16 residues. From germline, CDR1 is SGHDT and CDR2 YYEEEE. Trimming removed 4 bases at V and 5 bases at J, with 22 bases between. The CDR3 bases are TGTGCCAGCAGCAAATGGGTTCGAGAGCGGGTTCACGAGCAGTACTTC. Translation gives CASSKWVRERVHEQYF.

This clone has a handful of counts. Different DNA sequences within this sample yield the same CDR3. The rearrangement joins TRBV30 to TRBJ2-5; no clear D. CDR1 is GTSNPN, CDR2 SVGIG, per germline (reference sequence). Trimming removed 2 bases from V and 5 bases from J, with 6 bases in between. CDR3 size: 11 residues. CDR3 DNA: TGTGCCTGGAGTCCGCGGGAGACCCAGTACTTC. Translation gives CAWSPRETQYF.

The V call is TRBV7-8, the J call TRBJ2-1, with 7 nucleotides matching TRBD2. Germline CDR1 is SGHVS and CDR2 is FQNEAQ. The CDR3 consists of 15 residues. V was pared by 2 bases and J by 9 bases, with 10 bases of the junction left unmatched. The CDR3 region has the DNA TGTGCCAGCAGCTTACTGTCCGGGGGGTTGCCTGAGCAGTTCTTC. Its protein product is CASSLLSGGLPEQFF.

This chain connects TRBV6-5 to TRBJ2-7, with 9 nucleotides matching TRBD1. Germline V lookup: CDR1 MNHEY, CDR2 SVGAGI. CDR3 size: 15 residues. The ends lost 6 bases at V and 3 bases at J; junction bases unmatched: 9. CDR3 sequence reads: CASRLPGQGVYEQYF. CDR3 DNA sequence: TGTGCCAGCAGGCTACCGGGACAGGGAGTCTACGAGCAGTACTTC.

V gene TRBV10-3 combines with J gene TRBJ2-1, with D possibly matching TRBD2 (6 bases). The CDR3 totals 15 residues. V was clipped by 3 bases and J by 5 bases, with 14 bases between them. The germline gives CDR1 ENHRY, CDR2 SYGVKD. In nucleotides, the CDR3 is TGTGCCATCAGTGATTTCCCGGGGGATCACAATGAGCAGTTCTTC. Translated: CAISDFPGDHNEQFF.

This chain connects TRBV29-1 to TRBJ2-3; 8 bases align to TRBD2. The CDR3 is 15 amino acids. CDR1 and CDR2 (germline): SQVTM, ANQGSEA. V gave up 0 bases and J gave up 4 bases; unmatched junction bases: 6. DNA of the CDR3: TGCAGCGTTGAAGATCCGGGGCGGGGGGCAGATACGCAGTATTTT. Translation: CSVEDPGRGADTQYF.

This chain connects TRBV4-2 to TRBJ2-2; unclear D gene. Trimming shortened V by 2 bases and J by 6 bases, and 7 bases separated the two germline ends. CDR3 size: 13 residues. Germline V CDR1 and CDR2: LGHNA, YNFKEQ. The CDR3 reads CASSQQPAGELFF. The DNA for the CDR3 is TGTGCCAGCAGCCAACAACCGGCCGGGGAGCTGTTTTTT.

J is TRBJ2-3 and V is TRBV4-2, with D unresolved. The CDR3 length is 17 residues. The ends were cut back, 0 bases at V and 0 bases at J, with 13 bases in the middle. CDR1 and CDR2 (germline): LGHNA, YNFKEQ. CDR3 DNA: TGTGCCAGCAGCCAAGATCTGGCCGCCAGTAGCACAGATACGCAGTATTTT. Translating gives CASSQDLAASSTDTQYF.

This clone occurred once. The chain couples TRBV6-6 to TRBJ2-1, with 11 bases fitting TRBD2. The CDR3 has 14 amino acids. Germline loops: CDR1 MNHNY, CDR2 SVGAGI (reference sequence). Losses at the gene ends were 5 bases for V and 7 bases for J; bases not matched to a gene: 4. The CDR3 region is CASSLAGGSNEQFF. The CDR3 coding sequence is TGTGCCAGCAGTCTAGCGGGGGGATCAAATGAGCAGTTCTTC.